This T cell receptor beta chain is from a study of blood T cell repertoires in COVID-19. Study-wide context: Sites in the United States, Italy and Spain provided acute and convalescent COVID-19 samples.

Data came from immunoSEQ multiplex PCR; TCRdb stores just in-frame clones and leaves some out. This sample has 100,000 to 150,000 clones, with approximately 83% found just once. The CDR3 loop spans 15 amino acids. Germline CDR1 and CDR2: SGHRS and YFSETQ. Trimming shortened V by 0 bases and J by 1 base, and 10 bases separated the two germline ends. The TCR sequence derives from a woman aged 80 or older with acute or convalescent COVID-19. The sample comprised peripheral blood. This chain links TRBV5-1 with TRBJ2-5; maybe TRBD1 (6 bases). CDR3 DNA: TGCGCCAGCAGCTTGGACAGGGTCGGCCAAGAGACCCAGTACTTC. Encoded protein: CASSLDRVGQETQYF.